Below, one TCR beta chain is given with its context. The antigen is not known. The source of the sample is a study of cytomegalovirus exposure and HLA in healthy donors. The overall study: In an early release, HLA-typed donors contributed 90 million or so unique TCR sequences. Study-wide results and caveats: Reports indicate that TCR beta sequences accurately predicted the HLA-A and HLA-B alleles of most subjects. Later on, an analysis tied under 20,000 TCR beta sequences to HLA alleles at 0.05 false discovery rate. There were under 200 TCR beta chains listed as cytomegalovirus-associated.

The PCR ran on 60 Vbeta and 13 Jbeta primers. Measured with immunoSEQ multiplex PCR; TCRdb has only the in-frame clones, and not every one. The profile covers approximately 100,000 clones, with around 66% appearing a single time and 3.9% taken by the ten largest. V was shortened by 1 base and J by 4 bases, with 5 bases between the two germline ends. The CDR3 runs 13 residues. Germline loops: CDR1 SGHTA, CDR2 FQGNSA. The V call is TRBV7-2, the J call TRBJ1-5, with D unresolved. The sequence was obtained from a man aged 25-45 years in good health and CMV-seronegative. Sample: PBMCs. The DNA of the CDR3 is TGTGCCAGCAGCTTAGTCGGGAATCAGCCCCAGCATTTT. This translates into CASSLVGNQPQHF.